This T cell receptor (beta chain) was identified in a study of OX40 agonist ivuxolimab in advanced cancers. In the study overall: The costimulatory receptor OX40 (CD134) was targeted by ivuxolimab, a fully human IgG2 agonistic monoclonal antibody. Intravenous ivuxolimab was administered to patients every 2 weeks at six dose levels: 0.01, 0.1, 0.3, 1.5, 3 and 10 mg/kg. Among the 52 dose-escalation patients, some 20 had hepatocellular carcinoma, about 15 melanoma, 9 renal cell carcinoma and 9 head and neck cancer. In the dose-escalation cohort, 70% to 85% of patients were male, and the mean age was 60 years with a range of roughly 23 to 79. Patients were allowed to have had prior anti-PD-1, anti-PD-L1 or anti-CTLA-4 therapy, and 40% to 45% of the dose-escalation patients had previously received checkpoint inhibitors. Partial responses were achieved by three dose-escalation patients, of whom one had hepatocellular carcinoma and two had cutaneous melanoma. Peripheral TCRbeta sequencing aimed to test whether ivuxolimab altered TCR sequence diversity and caused clonal T-cell expansion. The paper covers the monotherapy dose-escalation part of the phase I ivuxolimab trial, which included N = 52 patients.

Results and caveats for the whole study, not just this receptor: At doses of 0.1 to 3.0 mg/kg, clonal expansion of both CD4+ and CD8+ blood T cells was observed from baseline to week 6. The antigen specificity of the clonally expanded peripheral T cells was not determined. In the 0.1-3.0 mg/kg groups, partial responders had among the lowest normalized peripheral clonal expansion, particularly in CD8+ T cells. After ivuxolimab, more expanded clones were found on average in CD8+ T cells than in CD4+ T cells. Low levels of normalized T-cell clonal expansion were also seen in some nonresponding patients.

To sequence the TCRbeta CDR3 region, genomic DNA was isolated from the sorted cells. TCRbeta CDR3 regions were sequenced using the immunoSEQ Assay. TCRdb limited this immuneACCESS table to in-frame rearrangements with V and J called. A share of clones is missing; checked studies link under half to unresolved V genes, and the rest is unexplained. The sample includes about 76,000 clones, with over 75% observed a single time. Roughly 7% of the sample belongs to the ten largest clones. This clone was recorded once. Its specific antigen is unknown. No qualities accompany the bases; no much larger clone lies one base away. Patients with autoimmune disease history or receiving systemic immunosuppression were excluded from the trial. In every dose cohort, peripheral blood was drawn for TCR sequencing at baseline, cycle 4 day 1, and cycle 7 day 1. The samples were drawn from a first-in-human, open-label, multicenter phase I dose-escalation trial of ivuxolimab. Adults with locally advanced or metastatic melanoma, renal cell, hepatocellular, or head and neck squamous cell carcinoma were enrolled in the trial. Before TCR sequencing, CD4+ and CD8+ T cells were separately sorted from peripheral blood.

V loses 1 base of germline sequence and J loses 7 bases, and the interval between the two ends is 8 bases. The germline V gene (reference sequence) specifies LNHDA as CDR1 and SQIVND as CDR2. Reading from cysteine to phenylalanine, the CDR3 counts 13 amino acids. Here the CDR3 DNA is all that survives: 39 bases in frame from base 1. The source is an adult with an advanced solid tumor such as melanoma, head and neck, liver or kidney cancer. Specimen: CD4+ or CD8+ T cells sorted from blood, collected in a trial of the OX40 agonist ivuxolimab. Rearrangement joined TRBV19 to TRBJ1-5; tentative D gene TRBD1, with 5 bases matching. Here is the DNA: TGTGCCAGTAGTATAGTGGGGGGACAGCCCCAGCATTTT. The resulting protein is CASSIVGGQPQHF.